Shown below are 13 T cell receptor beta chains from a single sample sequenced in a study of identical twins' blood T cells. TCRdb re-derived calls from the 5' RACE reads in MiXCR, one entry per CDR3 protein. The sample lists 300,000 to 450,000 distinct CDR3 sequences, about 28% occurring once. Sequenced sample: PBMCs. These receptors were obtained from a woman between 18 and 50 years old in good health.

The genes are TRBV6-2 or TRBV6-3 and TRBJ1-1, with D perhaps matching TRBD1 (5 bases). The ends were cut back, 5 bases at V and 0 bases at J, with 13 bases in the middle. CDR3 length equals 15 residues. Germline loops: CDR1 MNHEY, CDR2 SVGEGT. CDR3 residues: CASSIRQIMNTEAFF. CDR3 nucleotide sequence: TGTGCCAGCAGTATACGACAGATCATGAACACTGAAGCTTTCTTT.

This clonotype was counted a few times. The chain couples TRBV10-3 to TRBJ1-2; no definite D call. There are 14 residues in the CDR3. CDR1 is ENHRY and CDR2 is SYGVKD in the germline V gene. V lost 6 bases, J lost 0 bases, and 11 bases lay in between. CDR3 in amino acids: CAIRSGAANYGYTF. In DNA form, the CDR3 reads TGTGCCATCAGGTCAGGAGCCGCTAACTATGGCTACACCTTC.

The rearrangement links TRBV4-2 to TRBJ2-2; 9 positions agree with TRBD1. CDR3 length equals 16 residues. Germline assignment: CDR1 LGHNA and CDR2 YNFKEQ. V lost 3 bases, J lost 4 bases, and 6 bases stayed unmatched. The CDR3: CASSQATGGSTGELFF. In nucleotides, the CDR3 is TGTGCCAGCAGCCAGGCGACAGGGGGTAGCACCGGGGAGCTGTTTTTT.

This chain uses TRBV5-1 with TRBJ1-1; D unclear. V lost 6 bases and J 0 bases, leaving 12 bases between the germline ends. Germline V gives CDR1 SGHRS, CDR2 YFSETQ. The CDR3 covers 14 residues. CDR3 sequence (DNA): TGCGCCAGCACAAGGACCCCTATGAACACTGAAGCTTTCTTT. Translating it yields CASTRTPMNTEAFF. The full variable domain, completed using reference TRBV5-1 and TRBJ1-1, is KAGVTQTPRYLIKTRGQQVTLSCSPISGHRSVSWYQQTPGQGLQFLFEYFSETQRNKGNFPGRFSGRQFSNSRSEMNVSTLELGDSALYLCASTRTPMNTEAFFGQGTRLTVV.

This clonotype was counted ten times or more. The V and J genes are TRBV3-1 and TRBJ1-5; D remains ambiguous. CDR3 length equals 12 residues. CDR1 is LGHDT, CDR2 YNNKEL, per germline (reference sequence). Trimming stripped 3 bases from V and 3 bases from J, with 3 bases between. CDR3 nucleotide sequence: TGTGCCAGCAGCCATGCCAATCAGCCCCAGCATTTT. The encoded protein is CASSHANQPQHF.

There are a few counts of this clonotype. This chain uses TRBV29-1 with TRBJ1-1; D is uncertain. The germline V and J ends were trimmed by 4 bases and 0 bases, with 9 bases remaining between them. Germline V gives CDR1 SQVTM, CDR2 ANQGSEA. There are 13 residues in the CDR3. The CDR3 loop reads CSVGWAVNTEAFF. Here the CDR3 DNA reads TGCAGCGTTGGGTGGGCTGTGAACACTGAAGCTTTCTTT.

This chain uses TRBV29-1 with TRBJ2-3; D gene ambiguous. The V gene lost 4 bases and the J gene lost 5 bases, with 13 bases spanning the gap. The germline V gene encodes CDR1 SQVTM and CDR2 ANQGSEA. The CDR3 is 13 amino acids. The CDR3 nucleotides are TGCAGCGTTGGGATTACTCTCGGAGATACGCAGTATTTT. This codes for CSVGITLGDTQYF.

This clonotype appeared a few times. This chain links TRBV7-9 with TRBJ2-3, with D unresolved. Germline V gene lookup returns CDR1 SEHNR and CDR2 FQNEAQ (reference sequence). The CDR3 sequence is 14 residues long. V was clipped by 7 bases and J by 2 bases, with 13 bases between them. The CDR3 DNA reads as TGTGCCAGCACCCGCCCCGCAATCACAGATACGCAGTATTTT. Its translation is CASTRPAITDTQYF.

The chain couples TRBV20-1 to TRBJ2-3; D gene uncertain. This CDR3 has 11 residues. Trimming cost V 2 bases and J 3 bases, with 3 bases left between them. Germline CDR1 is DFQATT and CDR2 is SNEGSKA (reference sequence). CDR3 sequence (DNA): TGCAGTGCTAGACGGACAGATACGCAGTATTTT. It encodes CSARRTDTQYF.

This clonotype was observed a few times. In DNA form, the CDR3 reads TGTGCCAGCAGTTTCGGTCTGGGCAGTAATTCACCCCTCCACTTT. It specifies CASSFGLGSNSPLHF. V gene TRBV27 combines with J gene TRBJ1-6; D is ambiguous. The CDR3 loop spans 15 amino acids. The germline V and J ends were trimmed by 3 bases and 6 bases, with 12 bases remaining between them. Germline V lookup: CDR1 MNHEY, CDR2 SMNVEV (reference sequence).

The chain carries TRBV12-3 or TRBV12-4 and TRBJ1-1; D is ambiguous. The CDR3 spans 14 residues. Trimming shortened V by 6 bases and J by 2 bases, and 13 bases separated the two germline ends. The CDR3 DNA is TGTGCCAGCAGGATATCCCAAGCAAACACTGAAGCTTTCTTT. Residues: CASRISQANTEAFF.

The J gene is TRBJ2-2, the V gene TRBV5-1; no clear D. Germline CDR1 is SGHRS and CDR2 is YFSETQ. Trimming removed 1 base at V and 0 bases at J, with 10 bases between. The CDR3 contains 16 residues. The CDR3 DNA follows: TGCGCCAGCAGCTTGTATCGGGTCGCGAACACCGGGGAGCTGTTTTTT. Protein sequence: CASSLYRVANTGELFF.

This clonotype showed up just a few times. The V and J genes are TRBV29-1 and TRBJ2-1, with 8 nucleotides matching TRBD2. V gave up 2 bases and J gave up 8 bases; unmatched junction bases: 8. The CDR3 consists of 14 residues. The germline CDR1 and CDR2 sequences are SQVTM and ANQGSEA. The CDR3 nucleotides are TGCAGCGTTGAATCAGCGGGAGAAAGGGATGAGCAGTTCTTC. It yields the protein CSVESAGERDEQFF.